These T cell receptor beta chains were read from a single sample in a study of metastatic and nonmetastatic thyroid tumors. TCRdb re-called the PCR reads via MiXCR. The table lists under 55,000 clones, under 20% of them singletons. Sequencing was carried out using blood. The receptors come from a female donor with papillary thyroid cancer or a benign thyroid nodule (not recorded which). Some clones in this sample may be carry-over from other donors' samples. The conserved cysteine and the conserved F or W are not part of the CDR3 here. D genes are given only for firm matches.

v_call: TRBV7-9
d_call: -
j_call: TRBJ2-4
cdr3_aa: ASSSPISINIQY

v_call: TRBV2
d_call: -
j_call: TRBJ2-7
cdr3_aa: ASSGANERKSYEQY

v_call: TRBV7-2
d_call: -
j_call: TRBJ1-2
cdr3_aa: ASSPDGINYGYT

v_call: TRBV6-5
d_call: TRBD1
j_call: TRBJ1-2
cdr3_aa: ASSYQGAVGDKSSYT

v_call: TRBV6-9
d_call: -
j_call: TRBJ1-1
cdr3_aa: ASSYGGGMNTEAF

v_call: TRBV11-2
d_call: -
j_call: TRBJ1-2
cdr3_aa: ASSLYNYGYT

v_call: TRBV4-1
d_call: -
j_call: TRBJ1-2
cdr3_aa: ASSQVFAGRFGYT

v_call: TRBV7-8
d_call: -
j_call: TRBJ2-1
cdr3_aa: ASSLGAAGWDEQF

v_call: TRBV7-9
d_call: TRBD1
j_call: TRBJ1-2
cdr3_aa: ASSLRDRGNDGYT

v_call: TRBV7-8
d_call: TRBD2
j_call: TRBJ2-7
cdr3_aa: ASSLATRWGGYEQY

v_call: TRBV28
d_call: -
j_call: TRBJ1-6
cdr3_aa: ASSTIFATEMKNH

v_call: TRBV20-1
d_call: TRBD2
j_call: TRBJ2-5
cdr3_aa: SARVYRLAGHETQY

v_call: TRBV20-1
d_call: TRBD1
j_call: TRBJ1-2
cdr3_aa: SAIIWDRETGDGYT

v_call: TRBV28
d_call: -
j_call: TRBJ2-6
cdr3_aa: ASSLVAEGSSGANVLT

v_call: TRBV4-1
d_call: -
j_call: TRBJ2-1
cdr3_aa: ASSQESASYRREQF

v_call: TRBV5-1
d_call: TRBD1
j_call: TRBJ2-1
cdr3_aa: ASSLAGTVMGNEQF